Each of the 19 T cell receptor beta chains below was sequenced from the same sample in a study of T cell responses to AZD1222 COVID-19 vaccine. Sequencing was performed with immunoSEQ multiplex PCR; in TCRdb, only in-frame clones are kept and a portion is missing. The sample yields 180,000 or so clones, roughly 92% seen once. The source was peripheral blood, collected 28 days after the second AZD1222 dose. Every receptor here comes from an adult who received the AZD1222 COVID-19 vaccine.

V gene TRBV25-1 combines with J gene TRBJ1-6; D is possibly TRBD1 (5 bases). Trimming removed 1 base at V and 6 bases at J, with 10 bases between. The CDR3 contains 15 residues. Germline CDR1 and CDR2: MGHDK and SYGVNS. The CDR3 sequence is CASSESWGGNSPLHF. CDR3 nucleotides: TGTGCCAGCAGTGAATCGTGGGGGGGTAATTCACCCCTCCACTTT.

This clone was counted a single time. The chain uses TRBV2 and TRBJ2-7, with TRBD2 matching over 7 bases. The CDR3 consists of 16 residues. The V segment lost 6 bases and the J segment 0 bases; nucleotides outside the gene matches: 11. CDR1 SNHLY and CDR2 FYNNEI come from the germline V gene. The DNA of the CDR3 is TGTGCCAGCAGCGCAGAGCAAGGGACTAACTCCTACGAGCAGTACTTC. As protein: CASSAEQGTNSYEQYF.

The chain couples TRBV7-8 to TRBJ2-7; D possibly corresponds to TRBD2 (5 bases). CDR1 is SGHVS and CDR2 is FQNEAQ in the germline V gene. The CDR3 runs to 17 residues. Trimming stripped 5 bases from V and 1 base from J, with 21 bases between. The CDR3 reads CASSPTPPTSGSYEQYF. In DNA, the CDR3 is TGTGCCAGCAGCCCTACCCCCCCCACATCGGGGTCCTACGAGCAGTACTTC.

The chain is built from TRBV7-6 and TRBJ1-1; TRBD1 aligns across 9 bases. This CDR3 contains 15 residues. Germline loops: CDR1 SGHVS, CDR2 FNYEAQ. V dropped 5 bases and J dropped 1; count of bases not matched to a gene: 5. The CDR3 loop reads CASSIGTGTNTEAFF. The DNA of the CDR3 is TGTGCCAGCAGCATCGGGACAGGGACGAACACTGAAGCTTTCTTT.

This chain uses TRBV24-1 with TRBJ2-2; 7 nucleotides line up with TRBD1. V lost 0 bases to trimming and J lost 5 bases; unmatched junction nucleotides: 8. CDR1 and CDR2 (germline): KGHDR, SFDVKD. The CDR3 runs to 17 residues. The CDR3 region is CATSDLPQAGGTGELFF. CDR3 coding DNA: TGTGCCACCAGTGATTTGCCCCAGGCAGGGGGAACCGGGGAGCTGTTTTTT.

This chain connects TRBV28 to TRBJ1-2, with a possible D match to TRBD1 (6 bases). Between the trimmed V and J ends, which lost 5 bases and 7 bases, there was a span of 14 bases. Germline-derived CDR1 and CDR2 are MDHEN and SYDVKM. The CDR3 covers 13 residues. CDR3: CASSPPGHIGYTF. CDR3 nucleotides: TGTGCCAGCAGTCCACCGGGACATATTGGCTACACCTTC.

The V call is TRBV18, the J call TRBJ1-3; D not resolved. Between the trimmed V and J ends, which lost 2 bases and 8 bases, there was a span of 4 bases. Germline V gene lookup returns CDR1 KGHSH and CDR2 LQKENI. This CDR3 has 11 amino acids. This CDR3 reads CASSPKDTIYF. The CDR3 DNA reads TGTGCCAGCTCACCAAAGGACACCATATATTTT.

The gene calls are TRBV19 and TRBJ1-1; D is undetermined. Between the trimmed V and J ends, which lost 8 bases and 5 bases, there was a span of 15 bases. The CDR3 length is 13 residues. Germline lookup yields CDR1 LNHDA and CDR2 SQIVND (reference sequence). The DNA for the CDR3 is TGTGCCAGTTTAGACTCCGGATATACTGAAGCTTTCTTT. It codes for CASLDSGYTEAFF.

The chain joins TRBV6-5 to TRBJ1-3; possible D gene TRBD1, 6 bases. The germline V and J ends were trimmed by 9 bases and 0 bases, with 12 bases remaining between them. This CDR3 comprises 14 residues. Germline CDR1 is MNHEY and CDR2 is SVGAGI. CDR3 DNA sequence: TGTGCCAGTCAACAGGGTGGCTCTGGAAACACCATATATTTT. Its translation is CASQQGGSGNTIYF.

The V gene is TRBV28, the J gene TRBJ1-1; D uncertain. V lost 8 bases to trimming and J lost 5 bases, with 15 bases between them. Germline CDR1 is MDHEN and CDR2 is SYDVKM. This CDR3 spans 13 amino acids. Written as DNA, the CDR3 is TGTGCCAGCGGACCTTCAGGAAAGACTGAAGCTTTCTTT. This codes for CASGPSGKTEAFF.

This chain joins TRBV7-2 and TRBJ1-5; D possibly corresponds to TRBD1 (5 bases). The CDR3 extends over 14 amino acids. CDR1 and CDR2 (germline): SGHTA, FQGNSA. V was shortened by 5 bases and J by 4 bases, with 12 bases between the two germline ends. The CDR3 nucleotides are TGTGCCAGCAGCCCTGGGACTGCTAATCAGCCCCAGCATTTT. Amino acids: CASSPGTANQPQHF.

The rearrangement uses TRBV6-5 and TRBJ1-2; D is undetermined. CDR1 is MNHEY, CDR2 SVGAGI, per germline. This CDR3 has 13 residues. Trimming stripped 10 bases from V and 0 bases from J, with 12 bases between. CDR3 bases: TGTGCCACCAAGGACGGACCTAACTATGGCTACACCTTC. Translating it yields CATKDGPNYGYTF.

The V and J genes are TRBV11-2 and TRBJ1-2, with D perhaps matching TRBD1 (6 bases). The CDR3 consists of 13 residues. Trimming removed 5 bases at V and 4 bases at J, with 11 bases between. Germline V gene lookup returns CDR1 SGHAT and CDR2 FQNNGV. CDR3: CASSRDTFYGYTF. The CDR3 nucleotides read TGTGCCAGCAGCCGGGACACTTTCTATGGCTACACCTTC.

The chain joins TRBV2 to TRBJ1-6; possibly TRBD1 for D (6 bases). CDR1 SNHLY and CDR2 FYNNEI come from the germline V gene. The CDR3 sequence is 13 residues long. Deletions cut 7 bases from V and 7 bases from J, with 11 bases between. CDR3 nucleotides: TGTGCCAGCACGCGGCAGGGGAATTCACCCCTCCACTTT. Translation gives CASTRQGNSPLHF.

The chain recombines TRBV28 with TRBJ1-4; possibly TRBD1 for D (5 bases). CDR1 is MDHEN, CDR2 SYDVKM, per germline. This CDR3 spans 18 amino acids. V was clipped by 4 bases and J by 4 bases, with 22 bases between them. CDR3 sequence (DNA): TGTGCCAGCAGTTCCCCGGCCACCCCTCGACAGATTAATGAAAAACTGTTTTTT. Protein: CASSSPATPRQINEKLFF.

This clone has a single count. The V call is TRBV3-1 (or the pseudogene TRBV3-2), the J call TRBJ1-1; D unresolved. From germline, CDR1 is LGHDT and CDR2 YNNKEL (reference sequence). This CDR3 is built from 16 residues. The V gene lost 3 bases and the J gene lost 1 base, with 15 bases spanning the gap. The CDR3 DNA reads TGTGCCAGCAGCCATCGTGCCGCATCTTCGAACACTGAAGCTTTCTTT. Encoded protein: CASSHRAASSNTEAFF.

The rearrangement uses TRBV3-1 (or the pseudogene TRBV3-2) and TRBJ1-2, with 8 bases fitting TRBD1. Germline CDR1 reads LGHDT; CDR2 reads YNNKEL (reference sequence). Unmatched junction bases numbered 3, after V lost 3 bases and J lost 3 bases. CDR3 length equals 14 residues. CDR3 coding DNA: TGTGCCAGCAGCCACCAGGGGGCGGACTATGGCTACACCTTC. It specifies CASSHQGADYGYTF.

J is TRBJ2-7 and V is TRBV5-1; 11 bases are shared with TRBD1. This CDR3 contains 15 residues. Germline CDR1 reads SGHRS; CDR2 reads YFSETQ. Unmatched junction bases numbered 9, after V lost 7 bases and J lost 3 bases. In nucleotides, the CDR3 is TGCGCCAGCGGGCCTGGACAGGGGGCTTACTACGAGCAGTACTTC. It translates to CASGPGQGAYYEQYF. The variable domain in full, with the rest retrieved from reference TRBV5-1 and TRBJ2-7, is KAGVTQTPRYLIKTRGQQVTLSCSPISGHRSVSWYQQTPGQGLQFLFEYFSETQRNKGNFPGRFSGRQFSNSRSEMNVSTLELGDSALYLCASGPGQGAYYEQYFGPGTRLTVT.

The chain is built from TRBV27 and TRBJ2-1; 8 bases fit TRBD1. This CDR3 has 15 amino acids. The V segment lost 4 bases and the J segment 4 bases; nucleotides outside the gene matches: 6. Germline V lookup: CDR1 MNHEY, CDR2 SMNVEV (reference sequence). CDR3 sequence (DNA): TGTGCCAGCAGTTCCCGGGACAGGCAGTACAATGAGCAGTTCTTC. Its protein product is CASSSRDRQYNEQFF.